This T cell receptor (beta chain) was retrieved from a study of OX40 agonist ivuxolimab in advanced cancers. Overall study: Previous treatment with anti-PD-1, anti-PD-L1 or anti-CTLA-4 therapy was allowed; 35% to 50% had received some. Study-wide results and limits: On average, a greater number of expanded clones characterised CD8+ T cells relative to CD4+. Determination of antigen specificity was not performed for the expanded peripheral T cells.

About this clone itself: Its target is not known.

Method: immunoSEQ multiplex PCR; TCRdb's copy keeps in-frame clones and lacks some. The table lists tens of thousands of clones, about 90% of them singletons. CDR3 length: 12 amino acids. Germline CDR1 is MNHEY and CDR2 is SVGAGI. Trimming left V 7 bases short and J 6 bases short, with 13 bases between. V gene TRBV6-5 combines with J gene TRBJ2-7, with D tentatively TRBD2 (7 bases). The specimen comprised CD4+ or CD8+ T cells sorted from blood, sampled in a trial of the OX40 agonist ivuxolimab. This sequence originates from an adult with an advanced solid tumor such as melanoma, head and neck, liver or kidney cancer. This CDR3 is CASMRGGGEQYF. DNA for the CDR3: TGTGCCAGCATGAGGGGGGGAGGCGAGCAGTACTTC.